The TCR beta chain described here comes from a study of T cells expressing NK-cell markers. The length of the CDR3 is 17 residues. The germline V gene encodes CDR1 SEHNR and CDR2 FQNEAQ (reference sequence). For each CDR3 protein, TCRdb gives one entry from its re-call of the 5' RACE reads, without DNA. Its clone listing holds approximately 420,000 distinct CDR3 sequences. The chain is built from TRBV7-9 and TRBJ2-5; TCRdb outputs TRBD2, but without DNA this stays unchecked. The clonotype originates from a woman between 45 and 60 years old in good health. Material for sequencing was blood T cells: a sorted CD56 or NKG2C T cell subset, CD4+ or CD8+ T cells, or bulk PBMC T cells (not recorded which). CDR3 in amino acids: CASSSRPGTSGQETQYF.